A single sample is the source of the 17 T cell receptor beta chains below, sequenced in a study of post-analysis software for immune sequencing data. Notes on the study in general: Five or six TRBV segments, TRBV5-6, TRBV5-1 and TRBV20-1 among them, were found more frequent in patients than controls.

Their specific antigens are unknown. TCR beta cDNA libraries had unique molecular identifiers. MiXCR, run by TCRdb on the PCR reads, gives a single entry per CDR3 protein. The sample includes hundreds of thousands of distinct CDR3 sequences, 44% of them seen just once. The sequencing input was blood. The receptors derive from a girl under 18 with multiple sclerosis.

This clonotype was seen once. The chain recombines TRBV24-1 with TRBJ2-5; tentative D call: TRBD2 (6 bases). V shed 4 bases and J shed 5 bases, with 10 bases lying between them. The germline V gene has CDR1 KGHDR and CDR2 SFDVKD. The CDR3 sequence is 13 residues long. The CDR3 sequence: CATSDARGETQYF. For the CDR3, the DNA is TGTGCCACCAGTGACGCTCGGGGGGAGACCCAGTACTTC.

A few counts support this clonotype. The CDR3 bases are TGTGCCAGCAGCCAAGACGTAGAGACCCAGTACTTC. It yields the protein CASSQDVETQYF. The genes are TRBV3-1 and TRBJ2-5; no definite D call. The CDR3 loop spans 12 amino acids. Trimming took off 0 bases at V and 4 bases at J, with 3 bases between the two ends. Germline assignment: CDR1 LGHDT and CDR2 YNNKEL (reference sequence).

CDR3: CASTVFPNEQFF. The CDR3, as DNA: TGTGCCAGCACAGTTTTCCCGAATGAGCAGTTCTTC. The rearrangement uses TRBV12-3 or TRBV12-4 and TRBJ2-1; D unclear. The V end lost 7 bases, the J end lost 7 bases, and 11 bases lay between the germline ends. The CDR3 covers 12 residues.

This clonotype was detected only a few times. The V gene is TRBV29-1, the J gene TRBJ2-1; perhaps D is TRBD1 or TRBD2 (5 bases each). Between the trimmed V and J ends, which lost 7 bases and 4 bases, there was a span of 17 bases. The CDR3 loop spans 14 amino acids. Germline-derived CDR1 and CDR2 are SQVTM and ANQGSEA. CDR3 bases: TGCAGCGCTCAAGGCATGAGGGGTTACAATGAGCAGTTCTTC. Translated, it gives CSAQGMRGYNEQFF.

The chain combines TRBV7-9 with TRBJ2-1; tentatively, D is TRBD2 (6 bases). CDR3 length: 17 amino acids. CDR1 is SEHNR and CDR2 is FQNEAQ in the germline V gene (reference sequence). V lost 1 base to trimming and J lost 2 bases, with 15 bases between them. The CDR3: CASSLVRPAGPYNEQFF. The CDR3 DNA reads as TGTGCCAGCAGCTTAGTTCGGCCAGCGGGTCCCTACAATGAGCAGTTCTTC.

The V and J genes are TRBV5-1 and TRBJ2-3; D remains ambiguous. Trimming took off 0 bases at V and 0 bases at J, with 8 bases between the two ends. This CDR3 has 15 amino acids. CDR1 and CDR2 from the germline V gene are SGHRS and YFSETQ. The CDR3 bases are TGCGCCAGCAGCTTGGCAAGTACGAGCACAGATACGCAGTATTTT. Translated, it gives CASSLASTSTDTQYF.

V is TRBV5-5 and J is TRBJ2-7; 7 positions match TRBD1. CDR3 size: 17 residues. CDR1 is SGHKS and CDR2 is YYEKEE in the germline V gene (reference sequence). With 0 bases clipped from V and 4 bases from J, the junction kept 13 bases outside the gene matches. CDR3 loop: CASSLGASGTVPYEQYF. Here the CDR3 DNA reads TGTGCCAGCAGCTTGGGCGCTTCCGGGACAGTCCCATACGAGCAGTACTTC.

The chain recombines TRBV4-1 with TRBJ1-4, with D possibly matching TRBD1 (6 bases). V lost 0 bases, J lost 5 bases, and 13 bases lay in between. The CDR3 loop spans 16 amino acids. CDR1 and CDR2 (germline): MGHRA, YSYEKL. The CDR3 nucleotides read TGCGCCAGCAGCCAAGATTGGCCCCAGGGGAATGAAAAACTGTTTTTT. It is translated as CASSQDWPQGNEKLFF.

CDR3 coding DNA: TGTGCCAGCAGTTTCGCTGGGCAGGGGAATCAGCCCCAGCATTTT. Its protein is CASSFAGQGNQPQHF. V is TRBV12-3 or TRBV12-4 and J is TRBJ1-5; D is perhaps TRBD1 (6 bases). The CDR3 runs 15 residues. The V end was cut by 3 bases, the J end by 4 bases, with 13 bases between.

This clonotype was seen more than once but under ten times. The chain links TRBV9 to TRBJ2-3; D is possibly TRBD1 or TRBD2 (6 bases each). CDR3 length: 14 residues. Trimming removed 4 bases at V and 5 bases at J, with 14 bases between. CDR1 is SGDLS and CDR2 is YYNGEE in the germline V gene. CDR3 in amino acids: CASSNLGGKDTQYF. CDR3 nucleotides: TGTGCCAGCAGCAATCTCGGGGGCAAAGATACGCAGTATTTT.

This chain uses TRBV6-5 with TRBJ2-3; D is possibly TRBD1 (5 bases). Germline CDR1 MNHEY, CDR2 SVGAGI. V was pared by 2 bases and J by 2 bases, with 17 bases between. This CDR3 is 17 amino acids long. CDR3 nucleotide sequence: TGTGCCAGCAGTTACCAGTTGACAGCTTATTACACAGATACGCAGTATTTT. This encodes CASSYQLTAYYTDTQYF.

A remark on this clonotype: A much larger clone differs by one base, so this may be a read error. The CDR3 coding sequence is TGTGCCAGCAGTGAAGGGACTAGCGGGAGCAATGAGCGGTTCTTC. It translates to CASSEGTSGSNERFF. The chain uses TRBV6-1 and TRBJ2-1, with TRBD2 matching over 13 bases. Germline V CDR1 and CDR2: MNHNS, SASEGT. The length of the CDR3 is 15 residues.

V gene TRBV28 combines with J gene TRBJ2-7, with D perhaps given as TRBD1 or TRBD2 (5 bases each). The CDR3 loop spans 14 amino acids. Trimming left V 3 bases short and J 8 bases short, with 17 bases between. Germline CDR1 and CDR2: MDHEN and SYDVKM. CDR3 sequence reads: CASSLGDLSEKQYF. The CDR3 DNA is TGTGCCAGCAGTTTGGGGGACCTGAGTGAGAAGCAGTACTTC. The variable domain in full, with the rest retrieved from reference TRBV28 and TRBJ2-7, is DVKVTQSSRYLVKRTGEKVFLECVQDMDHENMFWYRQDPGLGLRLIYFSYDVKMKEKGDIPEGYSVSREKKERFSLILESASTNQTSMYLCASSLGDLSEKQYFGPGTRLTVT.

This rearrangement joins TRBV20-1 to TRBJ2-5; 15 bases are shared with TRBD2. With V trimmed by 6 bases and J by 4 bases, 9 bases remained unmatched. The CDR3 has 16 amino acids. CDR1 DFQATT and CDR2 SNEGSKA come from the germline V gene (reference sequence). The CDR3: CSAIGTSGRTGETQYF. The CDR3 DNA is TGCAGTGCGATCGGGACTAGCGGGAGGACCGGAGAGACCCAGTACTTC.

This chain joins TRBV12-3 or TRBV12-4 and TRBJ2-3, with D tentatively TRBD1 or TRBD2 (5 bases each). CDR3 length: 15 residues. Trimming removed 5 bases at V and 0 bases at J, with 12 bases between. In nucleotides, the CDR3 is TGTGCCAGCAGTCTGGGGGACCCTAGCACAGATACGCAGTATTTT. Protein: CASSLGDPSTDTQYF.

The chain employs TRBV6-1 and TRBJ2-3; 9 bases line up with TRBD2. With V trimmed by 3 bases and J by 4 bases, 2 bases remained unmatched. The CDR3 has 14 amino acids. In germline, CDR1 is MNHNS, CDR2 SASEGT. The CDR3 region is CASSEREGPDTQYF. For the CDR3, the DNA is TGTGCCAGCAGTGAGCGGGAGGGCCCAGATACGCAGTATTTT.

This clonotype was recorded a few times. CDR3 protein: CASTSDPGTRNEQFF. DNA for the CDR3: TGTGCCAGCACGTCAGACCCCGGGACCCGCAATGAGCAGTTCTTC. The chain carries TRBV6-1 and TRBJ2-1; D is perhaps TRBD1 or TRBD2 (5 bases each). Germline-derived CDR1 and CDR2 are MNHNS and SASEGT. CDR3 length: 15 residues. V gave up 7 bases and J gave up 6 bases, with 19 bases separating them.